A single sample is the source of the 13 T cell receptor beta chains below, sequenced in a study of early T cells in non-severe SARS-CoV-2 infection. TCRdb called the 5' RACE reads again in MiXCR, with one record for every CDR3 protein. The sample consists of tens of thousands of distinct CDR3 sequences, 5.4% of them appearing once. The sample comprised whole blood. All receptors come from an adult who was a healthcare worker with PCR-confirmed SARS-CoV-2 infection or an uninfected control (not recorded which).

This clonotype was counted a few times. The chain carries TRBV15 and TRBJ2-7; either TRBD1 or TRBD2 may fit D (5 bases each). Germline CDR1 LNHNV, CDR2 YYDKDF (reference sequence). The CDR3 runs to 15 residues. V lost 2 bases to trimming and J lost 6 bases, with 17 bases between them. CDR3: CATSRSGTLVLEQYF. The CDR3 nucleotides are TGTGCCACCAGCAGATCGGGGACCCTCGTCCTCGAGCAGTACTTC. Complete variable domain (other parts from reference TRBV15 and TRBJ2-7): DAMVIQNPRYQVTQFGKPVTLSCSQTLNHNVMYWYQQKSSQAPKLLFHYYDKDFNNEADTPDNFQSRRPNTSFCFLDIRSPGLGDTAMYLCATSRSGTLVLEQYFGPGTRLTVT.

The sample holds a few counts of this clonotype. This chain links TRBV12-3 or TRBV12-4 with TRBJ1-6; D not certain. The CDR3 runs 15 residues. Between the trimmed V and J ends, which lost 6 bases and 5 bases, there was a span of 14 bases. For the CDR3, the DNA is TGTGCCAGCAGCCCGGTGGTACCCAATAATTCACCCCTCCACTTT. Translation: CASSPVVPNNSPLHF.

The sample holds many counts of this clonotype. The chain links TRBV5-4 to TRBJ2-5, with TRBD2 matching over 8 bases. The V segment lost 0 bases and the J segment 5 bases; nucleotides outside the gene matches: 6. The CDR3 spans 15 residues. Germline CDR1 and CDR2: SGHNT and YYREEE (reference sequence). CDR3 sequence reads: CASSLVGGAEETQYF. For the CDR3, the DNA is TGTGCCAGCAGCTTGGTCGGGGGGGCCGAGGAGACCCAGTACTTC.

The sample holds many counts of this clonotype. The chain combines TRBV6-1 with TRBJ2-3; D gene unclear. The V end was cut by 4 bases, the J end by 2 bases, with 13 bases between. This CDR3 comprises 15 residues. In germline, CDR1 is MNHNS, CDR2 SASEGT. The CDR3 here is CASSGLPTPTDTQYF. Here the CDR3 DNA reads TGTGCCAGCAGTGGACTGCCGACCCCCACAGATACGCAGTATTTT.

This clonotype has ten or more counts. The V call is TRBV30, the J call TRBJ1-1; 8 nucleotides match TRBD1. The CDR3 contains 14 residues. Trimming removed 0 bases from V and 7 bases from J; junction bases left unmatched: 7. The germline V gene encodes CDR1 GTSNPN and CDR2 SVGIG (reference sequence). The CDR3 DNA is TGTGCCTGGAGTGTTTGGGACAGGCGGAGTGAAGCTTTCTTT. Translating gives CAWSVWDRRSEAFF.

Only a few counts were recorded for this clonotype. The chain carries TRBV7-2 and TRBJ2-7, with 11 bases lining up with TRBD2. V was pared by 5 bases and J by 7 bases, with 7 bases of the junction left unmatched. Germline V lookup: CDR1 SGHTA, CDR2 FQGNSA. The CDR3 is 14 residues long. The CDR3 DNA sequence: TGTGCCAGCAGCCGCGGGACTAGCGGTGGGGAGCAGTACTTC. Its translation: CASSRGTSGGEQYF. Complete variable domain (other parts from reference TRBV7-2 and TRBJ2-7): GAGVSQSPSNKVTEKGKDVELRCDPISGHTALYWYRQSLGQGLEFLIYFQGNSAPDKSGLPSDRFSAERTGGSVSTLTIQRTQQEDSAVYLCASSRGTSGGEQYFGPGTRLTVT.

This clonotype was seen only a few times. The chain links TRBV24-1 to TRBJ2-3; either TRBD1 or TRBD2 may fit D (6 bases each). CDR1 is KGHDR and CDR2 is SFDVKD in the germline V gene. V was cut by 5 bases and J by 7 bases, with 12 bases left in between. This CDR3 is 13 amino acids long. The DNA of the CDR3 is TGTGCCACCAGTGGAGGGGGGCTAAATACGCAGTATTTT. It is translated as CATSGGGLNTQYF.

The V and J genes are TRBV5-6 and TRBJ1-2; D is unresolved. CDR3 length: 12 amino acids. The V gene's germline CDR1 is SGHDT and CDR2 YYEEEE. The V end lost 0 bases, the J end lost 6 bases, and 6 bases lay between the germline ends. In DNA form, the CDR3 reads TGTGCCAGCAGCTTGGATTTCGATGGCTACACCTTC. Translating gives CASSLDFDGYTF.

This clonotype appeared many times. The J gene is TRBJ2-2, the V gene TRBV28, with a tentative D call TRBD1 (6 bases). From germline, CDR1 is MDHEN and CDR2 SYDVKM. This CDR3 spans 16 amino acids. V gave up 4 bases and J gave up 2 bases, with 14 bases separating them. CDR3 amino acids: CASSSTGTFNTGELFF. The CDR3 DNA is TGTGCCAGCAGTTCTACCGGGACATTTAACACCGGGGAGCTGTTTTTT.

This clonotype was seen repeatedly, ten times or more. The gene calls are TRBV11-3 and TRBJ2-3; D gene unclear. The V and J ends lost 1 base and 0 bases respectively, with 8 bases between them. This CDR3 is built from 15 residues. Germline lookup yields CDR1 SGHNT and CDR2 YENEEA. CDR3 coding DNA: TGTGCCAGCAGCTTAGGCGGCCTAAGCACAGATACGCAGTATTTT. It translates to CASSLGGLSTDTQYF.

This clonotype was seen ten or more times. This chain connects TRBV28 to TRBJ2-7, with 7 positions matching TRBD1. There are 14 residues in the CDR3. The germline V gene has CDR1 MDHEN and CDR2 SYDVKM. J gave up 4 bases and V 5 bases, and 8 bases lay outside the gene matches. As DNA, the CDR3 is TGTGCCAGCAGTCCCGGGACAGCCACGTACGAGCAGTACTTC. This gives the protein CASSPGTATYEQYF.

V usage is TRBV5-1 and J usage is TRBJ1-1; D unclear. The CDR3 covers 16 residues. The V gene's germline CDR1 is SGHRS and CDR2 YFSETQ. Trimming removed 4 bases at V and 1 base at J, with 17 bases between. The CDR3 DNA follows: TGCGCCAGCAGCCGGGCGGGAGGGAGACAGAACACTGAAGCTTTCTTT. This gives the protein CASSRAGGRQNTEAFF.

Only a few counts were recorded for this clonotype. This rearrangement joins TRBV7-9 to TRBJ2-1; D unresolved. In germline, CDR1 is SEHNR, CDR2 FQNEAQ (reference sequence). The CDR3 extends over 15 amino acids. Trimming left V 4 bases short and J 2 bases short, with 12 bases between. DNA for the CDR3: TGTGCCAGCAGCTCACGGGCGACAACCTACAATGAGCAGTTCTTC. Translated, it gives CASSSRATTYNEQFF.